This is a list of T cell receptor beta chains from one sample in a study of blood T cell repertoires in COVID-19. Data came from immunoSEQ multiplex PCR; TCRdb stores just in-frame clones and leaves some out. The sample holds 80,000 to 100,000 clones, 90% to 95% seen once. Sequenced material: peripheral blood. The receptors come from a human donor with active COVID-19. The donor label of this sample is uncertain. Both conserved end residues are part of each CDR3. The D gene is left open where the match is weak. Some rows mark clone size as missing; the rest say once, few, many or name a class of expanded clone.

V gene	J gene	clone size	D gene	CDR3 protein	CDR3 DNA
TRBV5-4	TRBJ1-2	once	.	CASSQTGQLNYGYTF	TGTGCCAGCAGCCAAACCGGACAGTTAAACTATGGCTACACCTTC
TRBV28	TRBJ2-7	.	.	CASMLSGYEQYF	TGTGCTAGCATGTTATCGGGCTACGAGCAGTACTTC
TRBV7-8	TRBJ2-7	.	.	CASSLGGYNEQYF	TGTGCCAGCAGCTTAGGAGGGTACAACGAGCAGTACTTC
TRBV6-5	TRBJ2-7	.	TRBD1	CASTREGQGFHEQYF	TGTGCCAGCACGAGAGAGGGACAGGGATTTCACGAGCAGTACTTC
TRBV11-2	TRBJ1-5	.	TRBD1	CASSLATGGAGQPQHF	TGTGCCAGCAGCTTAGCTACAGGGGGCGCCGGTCAGCCCCAGCATTTT
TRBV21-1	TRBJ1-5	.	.	CASSNRDGQNQPQHF	TGTGCCAGCAGCAACCGGGACGGACAGAATCAGCCCCAGCATTTT
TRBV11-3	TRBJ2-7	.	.	CASSRGSVSGEQYF	TGTGCCAGCAGTCGTGGTAGCGTTAGTGGCGAGCAGTACTTC
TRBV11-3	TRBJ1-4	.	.	CASSQSSGNNEKLFF	TGTGCCAGCAGCCAATCCTCCGGTAATAATGAAAAACTGTTTTTT
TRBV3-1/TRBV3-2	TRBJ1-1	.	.	CASSQVGRGLNTEAFF	TGTGCCAGCAGCCAAGTCGGGCGGGGGCTGAACACTGAAGCTTTCTTT
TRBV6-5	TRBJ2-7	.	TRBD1	CATRGGQGPTGQYF	TGTGCCACCCGAGGGGGACAGGGTCCTACGGGGCAGTACTTC
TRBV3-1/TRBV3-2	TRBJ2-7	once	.	CASSQLGLNDEQYF	TGTGCCAGCAGCCAACTCGGACTAAACGACGAGCAGTACTTC
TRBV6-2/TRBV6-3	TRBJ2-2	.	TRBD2	CASSYLSGNFGELFF	TGTGCCAGCAGTTACTTAAGCGGGAATTTCGGGGAGCTGTTTTTT
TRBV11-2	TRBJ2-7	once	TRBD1	CASTLSWDRVRSSSYEQYF	TGTGCCAGCACCCTATCGTGGGACAGGGTGAGGTCCTCCTCCTACGAGCAGTACTTC
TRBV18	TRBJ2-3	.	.	CASSPPGASDTQYF	TGTGCCAGCTCACCCCCAGGGGCGTCAGATACGCAGTATTTT
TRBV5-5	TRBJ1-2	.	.	CASSFAGEAGYTF	TGTGCCAGCAGCTTCGCGGGGGAGGCTGGCTACACCTTC
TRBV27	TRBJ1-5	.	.	CASKRGMGNQPQHF	TGTGCCAGCAAACGAGGGATGGGCAATCAGCCCCAGCATTTT
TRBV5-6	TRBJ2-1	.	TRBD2	CASSLAERGVNEQFF	TGTGCCAGCAGCTTGGCCGAGCGGGGGGTCAATGAGCAGTTCTTC
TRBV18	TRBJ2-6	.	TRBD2	CASSLTSGSPPGANVLTF	TGTGCCAGCTCACTAACTAGCGGGAGCCCCCCTGGGGCCAACGTCCTGACTTTC
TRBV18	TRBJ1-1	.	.	CASSPPIGRRHNGTEAFF	TGTGCCAGCTCACCACCGATCGGCCGCAGGCATAATGGAACTGAAGCTTTCTTT
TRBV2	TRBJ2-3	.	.	CASSFQQPSTDTQYF	TGTGCCAGCAGCTTTCAACAGCCTAGCACAGATACGCAGTATTTT
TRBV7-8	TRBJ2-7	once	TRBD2	CASSLRLAGGASSYEQYF	TGTGCCAGCAGCTTAAGGTTAGCGGGAGGTGCTTCCTCCTACGAGCAGTACTTC
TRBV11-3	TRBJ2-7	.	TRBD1	CASSLGPTGGGYEQYF	TGTGCCAGCAGCTTGGGCCCGACAGGGGGCGGGTACGAGCAGTACTTC
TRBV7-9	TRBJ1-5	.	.	CASSSRDTYQPQHF	TGTGCCAGCAGCTCCCGGGACACCTATCAGCCCCAGCATTTT
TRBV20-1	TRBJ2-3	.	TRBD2	CSASLGGGGDTQYF	TGCAGTGCTAGTCTGGGGGGGGGTGGAGATACGCAGTATTTT